These 6 T cell receptor beta chains came from one sample sequenced in a study of T cells in pancreatic ductal adenocarcinoma. No neoadjuvant therapy was given to the selected pancreatic ductal adenocarcinoma patients before their surgery. Assay: immunoSEQ multiplex PCR; the TCRdb copy retains only in-frame clones and omits some. Of roughly 500 clones listed, around 87% are singletons. The material sequenced was pancreatic tumor tissue. All receptors derive from a human donor with pancreatic ductal adenocarcinoma. The donor label of this sample is uncertain.

This clone was observed once. V is TRBV11-3 and J is TRBJ2-6; 8 nucleotides agree with TRBD1. The CDR3 sequence is 16 residues long. Germline V gene sequence: CDR1 SGHNT, CDR2 YENEEA. Trimming cost V 5 bases and J 3 bases; bases outside gene matches: 6. CDR3 DNA: TGTGCCAGCAGCCCACAGGGGGACATTGGGGCCAACGTCCTGACTTTC. Translating it yields CASSPQGDIGANVLTF.

The chain has TRBV2 and TRBJ2-7, with D possibly TRBD1 on 6 matching bases. CDR3 length equals 14 residues. V was shortened by 3 bases and J by 7 bases, with 16 bases between the two germline ends. Germline V gene lookup returns CDR1 SNHLY and CDR2 FYNNEI. The CDR3 region is CASSDVRGNGEQYF. The DNA of the CDR3 is TGTGCCAGCAGTGACGTCAGGGGAAACGGGGAGCAGTACTTC.

The V call is TRBV18, the J call TRBJ1-5; TRBD1 agrees at 10 bases. V trimming: 6 bases; J trimming: 5 bases; junction bases outside the gene matches: 4. The germline gives CDR1 KGHSH, CDR2 LQKENI. The CDR3 covers 14 residues. CDR3 DNA: TGTGCCAGCTCCCGACAGGGGGCAGATCAGCCCCAGCATTTT. Its translation is CASSRQGADQPQHF.

There are a few counts of this clone. Here the CDR3 reads CASSGLAGNTGELFF. The CDR3 coding sequence is TGTGCCAGCAGCGGACTAGCGGGGAACACCGGGGAGCTGTTTTTT. The chain employs TRBV6-1 and TRBJ2-2; 11 positions match TRBD2. V lost 6 bases and J lost 1; bases outside the gene matches: 1. This CDR3 comprises 15 residues. CDR1 MNHNS and CDR2 SASEGT come from the germline V gene.

V usage is TRBV18 and J usage is TRBJ1-1; D remains unclear. Germline-derived CDR1 and CDR2 are KGHSH and LQKENI. CDR3 size: 13 residues. Trimming pared 2 bases from V and 3 bases from J, leaving 7 bases between. CDR3 region: CASSPNGDTEAFF. The CDR3 coding sequence is TGTGCCAGCTCACCAAATGGGGACACTGAAGCTTTCTTT.

This chain joins TRBV14 and TRBJ1-1, with 12 bases that match TRBD1. Germline V gene sequence: CDR1 SGHDN, CDR2 FVKESK. CDR3 length equals 17 residues. V lost 4 bases and J lost 1; bases outside the gene matches: 7. CDR3 amino acids: CASSLRGTGGKNTEAFF. In DNA form, the CDR3 reads TGTGCCAGCAGCCTCCGTGGGACAGGGGGCAAGAACACTGAAGCTTTCTTT.